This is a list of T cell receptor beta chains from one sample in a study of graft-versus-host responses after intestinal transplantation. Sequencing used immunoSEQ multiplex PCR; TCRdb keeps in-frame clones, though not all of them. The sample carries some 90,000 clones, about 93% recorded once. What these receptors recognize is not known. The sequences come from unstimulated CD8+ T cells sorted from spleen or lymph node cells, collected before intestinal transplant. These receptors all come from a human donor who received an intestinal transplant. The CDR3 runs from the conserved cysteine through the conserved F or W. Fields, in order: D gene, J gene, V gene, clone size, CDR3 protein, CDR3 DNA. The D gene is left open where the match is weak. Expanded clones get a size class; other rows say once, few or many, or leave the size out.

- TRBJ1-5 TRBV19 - CASSTFDRNSNQPQHF TGTGCCAGTAGTACCTTCGACAGAAATAGCAATCAGCCCCAGCATTTT
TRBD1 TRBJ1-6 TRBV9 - CASSEQGASNSPLHF TGTGCCAGCAGCGAACAGGGGGCGAGTAATTCACCCCTCCACTTT
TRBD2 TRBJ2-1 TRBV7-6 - CASSLGASGYSYNEQFF TGTGCCAGCAGCTTAGGCGCTAGCGGCTACTCCTACAATGAGCAGTTCTTC
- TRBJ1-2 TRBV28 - CASSLLQGWYGYTF TGTGCCAGCAGTTTATTGCAGGGATGGTATGGCTACACCTTC
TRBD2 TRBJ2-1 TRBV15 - CATSERLAGETYNEQFF TGTGCCACCAGCGAGCGACTAGCGGGAGAAACCTACAATGAGCAGTTCTTC
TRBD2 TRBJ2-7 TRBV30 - CAWSLAGAEQYF TGTGCCTGGAGTCTAGCGGGAGCCGAGCAGTACTTC
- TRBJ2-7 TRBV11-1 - CASSLEPGTPTYEQYF TGTGCCAGCAGCTTAGAGCCGGGGACACCCACATACGAGCAGTACTTC
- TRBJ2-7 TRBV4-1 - CASSQDPLPSYEQYF TGCGCCAGCAGCCAAGATCCACTTCCCTCCTACGAGCAGTACTTC
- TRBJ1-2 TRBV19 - CASGAAGTNYGYTF TGTGCCAGTGGGGCCGCGGGGACCAACTATGGCTACACCTTC
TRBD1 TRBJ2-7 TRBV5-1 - CASSSRDRPDEQYF TGCGCCAGCAGCTCCCGGGACAGACCCGACGAGCAGTACTTC
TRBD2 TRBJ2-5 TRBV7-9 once CASSSPGGQETQYF TGTGCCAGCAGTTCTCCGGGGGGTCAAGAGACCCAGTACTTC
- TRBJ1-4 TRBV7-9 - CASSSRGGEKLFF TGTGCCAGCAGCTCCCGGGGGGGGGAAAAACTGTTTTTT